This T cell receptor beta chain originates from a study of T cells in Graves' hyperthyroidism and ophthalmopathy (dated by TCRdb to between 2017 and 2020). For context, the study as a whole: Peripheral blood was collected at initial diagnosis, before any treatment. A discovery cohort of roughly 100 patients, 43 with Graves' ophthalmopathy and approximately 57 with stable Graves' hyperthyroidism, was used to find distinguishing TCR V-J signatures. Whether ophthalmopathy could be predicted prospectively was tested in an independent validation cohort made up of approximately 19 hyperthyroidism patients plus 17 patients who later progressed to ophthalmopathy. The roughly 100 discovery patients were divided at random into training and test sets in a 7:3 ratio. In several Graves' hyperthyroidism patients, the study also compared T-cell repertoires from thyroid tissue with T-cell repertoires from blood. After blood sampling, hyperthyroidism patients were treated with methimazole at a starting dose of 30 mg daily, and ophthalmopathy patients were treated with high-dose intravenous methylprednisolone. TCR Vbeta CDR3 sequencing of approximately 140 peripheral blood samples (roughly 41 ophthalmopathy, 70 to 85 hyperthyroidism and some 17 progressor patients) is reported in the paper. The full study reports these points: In validation, the model predicted progression to ophthalmopathy a median of about 5.9 months before onset, with roughly 70% sensitivity and roughly 79% specificity. Most expanded thyroid clonotypes (frequency above 0.001) were also detected in blood, a finding suggesting that blood repertoires may reflect thyroid immune responses. Ophthalmopathy was separated from stable hyperthyroidism by a 13 V-J signature model, with approximately 90% sensitivity and about 81% specificity obtained in cross-validation and 80%/75% obtained in testing. Sample size was not statistically predetermined, and blinding of investigators to group allocation was not performed.

A word on this clonotype: What antigen it recognizes has not been identified. Per-base qualities were not stored, and no clone one base away is much larger.

V is pared back by 3 bases and J by 6 bases, with 10 bases lying between the germline termini. The CDR3 holds 13 amino acids from the cysteine to the phenylalanine. The DNA shown is the 39-base CDR3, in frame from base 1. From a lookup of the germline V gene, CDR1 and CDR2 are LGHNA and YSLEER. Stable Graves' hyperthyroidism was defined as no progression to ophthalmopathy during 18 months of follow-up. The hyperthyroidism patients were between 18 and 65 years old and newly diagnosed, with a disease duration of less than 2 months. Exclusion was applied to patients with uncontrolled infections, other autoimmune diseases, pregnancy or lactation. Diagnoses were based on clinical symptoms, serum thyroxine and TRAb, thyroid ultrasound and orbital computed tomography. PBMCs were isolated from about 10 ml of fresh peripheral blood by Ficoll-Paque density gradient centrifugation. Trizol reagent was used to extract total RNA, and RNA quality was then checked on an Agilent 2100 Bioanalyzer.

Amplification of TCR beta CDR3 regions was carried out from RNA transcripts. The first round of RT-PCR for the TCR CDR3 was performed with the HTBI primer set and the Qiagen OneStep RT-PCR kit. Libraries were constructed in a second round of multiplex PCR, after which size selection and purification were performed. Libraries were sequenced paired-end with 100 bp reads on an Illumina HiSeq2000. As for the original processing: SOAPnuke was used to process the raw data, with reads discarded if the reads contained adapters or uncalled bases, had a mean Phred below 15, or lacked an exact constant-primer or identifier match. COPE v1.2.5 was used to merge high-quality paired reads, and clonotypes were defined as unique nucleotide sequences. Clonotypes were aligned to IMGT TRBV, TRBD and TRBJ reference segments using MiTCR v1.1. The analysis included only V-J combinations with a frequency above 0.0001, which together covered around 99% of the repertoires. A TCS score was defined as the ratio between F50 (clonal expansion) and ExV (chaos), using BLOSUM62-based TCRdist between CDR3 peptides within each V-J. Welch's t-statistics and random forest reduced fewer than 550 V-J features to 10 to 15, which were used in a naive Bayes classifier (R e1071). The Morisita-Horn index was used to measure how similar the thyroid and blood repertoires were. TCRdb trimmed the raw reads at Q25, called clones with MiXCR and kept productive beta chains. Every CDR3 protein is listed once, alongside the most common genes and DNA of its rows. TCRdb's processing, not the authors' own work, is the source of the V and J calls. For this sample the table gives roughly 710,000 distinct CDR3 sequences, of which over 35% were detected only once. The ten largest clonotypes hold roughly 30% of the sample.

Sample: blood. This chain joins TRBV4-3 to TRBJ2-3, with TRBD2 perhaps the D gene, on 6 matching bases. The TCR comes from a woman between 35 and 50 years old with Graves' hyperthyroidism. The DNA is TGCGCCAGCAGCCATGGACGGGGGGATACGCAGTATTTT. It translates as CASSHGRGDTQYF.